This is a list of T cell receptor beta chains from one sample in a study of cytotoxic CD8 clonotypes in ibrutinib-treated CLL. Assay used: immunoSEQ multiplex PCR; TCRdb lists only in-frame clones, some missing. The sample records approximately 340,000 clones, about 61% being singletons. Sequences were derived from PBMCs, sampled after 36 months of ibrutinib treatment. Receptor source: a human donor with chronic lymphocytic leukemia. Each CDR3 is given with its conserved first and last residue. The D gene is left open where the match is weak. Clone size is shown for a subset of rows, as once, few, many or a class of expanded clone.

v_gene: TRBV2
d_gene: NA
j_gene: TRBJ2-1
abundance: NA
CDR3aa: CASSLAGIYNEQFF
CDR3nt: TGTGCCAGCAGTCTGGCGGGGATCTACAATGAGCAGTTCTTC

v_gene: TRBV7-8
d_gene: NA
j_gene: TRBJ2-7
abundance: NA
CDR3aa: CASSFQVAGYAYEQYF
CDR3nt: TGTGCCAGCAGCTTCCAAGTGGCAGGGTATGCCTACGAGCAGTACTTC

v_gene: TRBV2
d_gene: NA
j_gene: TRBJ2-3
abundance: few
CDR3aa: CASSAGGDWSTDTQYF
CDR3nt: TGTGCCAGCAGTGCGGGGGGCGATTGGAGCACAGATACGCAGTATTTT

v_gene: TRBV5-1
d_gene: NA
j_gene: TRBJ2-7
abundance: NA
CDR3aa: CASSLGSGHLYEQYF
CDR3nt: TGCGCCAGCAGCTTGGGTTCCGGACACCTCTACGAGCAGTACTTC

v_gene: TRBV9
d_gene: NA
j_gene: TRBJ2-1
abundance: few
CDR3aa: CASSHQWGRTFAEQFF
CDR3nt: TGTGCCAGCAGCCACCAGTGGGGGAGGACCTTCGCTGAGCAGTTCTTC

v_gene: TRBV7-8
d_gene: NA
j_gene: TRBJ2-6
abundance: NA
CDR3aa: CASSFEGTGANVLTF
CDR3nt: TGTGCCAGCAGCTTTGAGGGTACTGGGGCCAACGTCCTGACTTTC

v_gene: TRBV10-3
d_gene: NA
j_gene: TRBJ1-1
abundance: NA
CDR3aa: CAISADLMNTEAFF
CDR3nt: TGTGCCATCAGTGCCGATCTTATGAACACTGAAGCTTTCTTT

v_gene: TRBV5-5
d_gene: NA
j_gene: TRBJ1-2
abundance: NA
CDR3aa: CASSSLGRADYGYTF
CDR3nt: TGTGCCAGCAGCTCGCTGGGCAGGGCGGACTATGGCTACACCTTC

v_gene: TRBV19
d_gene: NA
j_gene: TRBJ1-1
abundance: few
CDR3aa: CASSVGVNTEAFF
CDR3nt: TGTGCCAGTAGTGTTGGAGTGAACACTGAAGCTTTCTTT

v_gene: TRBV19
d_gene: NA
j_gene: TRBJ2-3
abundance: NA
CDR3aa: CASNQGLSTDTQYF
CDR3nt: TGTGCCAGTAATCAGGGGTTGAGCACAGATACGCAGTATTTT

v_gene: TRBV4-1
d_gene: NA
j_gene: TRBJ1-5
abundance: few
CDR3aa: CASSYTIINRSNQPQHF
CDR3nt: TGCGCCAGCAGTTACACAATAATAAATCGTAGCAATCAGCCCCAGCATTTT

v_gene: TRBV5-1
d_gene: NA
j_gene: TRBJ2-7
abundance: few
CDR3aa: CASSLGGFPYEQYF
CDR3nt: TGCGCCAGCAGCCTAGGTGGGTTCCCCTACGAGCAGTACTTC

v_gene: TRBV15
d_gene: TRBD2
j_gene: TRBJ2-5
abundance: few
CDR3aa: CATSEGTSGQETQYF
CDR3nt: TGTGCCACCAGCGAAGGGACTAGCGGACAAGAGACCCAGTACTTC

v_gene: TRBV4-1
d_gene: NA
j_gene: TRBJ1-5
abundance: few
CDR3aa: CASSHRVLSNQPQHF
CDR3nt: TGCGCCAGCAGCCACAGGGTCCTAAGCAATCAGCCCCAGCATTTT

v_gene: TRBV5-5
d_gene: TRBD1
j_gene: TRBJ1-1
abundance: once
CDR3aa: CASRDRAFVTEAFF
CDR3nt: TGTGCCAGCAGAGACAGGGCGTTTGTCACTGAAGCTTTCTTT

v_gene: TRBV27
d_gene: TRBD1
j_gene: TRBJ2-7
abundance: NA
CDR3aa: CASSNISTGGYHEQYF
CDR3nt: TGTGCCAGCAGTAACATCTCGACAGGGGGCTACCACGAGCAGTACTTC

v_gene: TRBV27
d_gene: NA
j_gene: TRBJ2-1
abundance: once
CDR3aa: CASRSGPINEQFF
CDR3nt: TGTGCCAGCAGAAGTGGGCCAATCAATGAGCAGTTCTTC

v_gene: TRBV29-1
d_gene: TRBD1
j_gene: TRBJ1-5
abundance: NA
CDR3aa: CSVVVNGQGLYSNQPQHF
CDR3nt: TGCAGCGTTGTGGTAAACGGACAGGGCCTTTATAGCAATCAGCCCCAGCATTTT

v_gene: TRBV7-9
d_gene: NA
j_gene: TRBJ1-1
abundance: NA
CDR3aa: CASSLGGQNTEAFF
CDR3nt: TGTGCCAGCAGCTTAGGAGGACAGAACACTGAAGCTTTCTTT

v_gene: TRBV20-1
d_gene: NA
j_gene: TRBJ1-2
abundance: NA
CDR3aa: CSARDPGFYTF
CDR3nt: TGCAGTGCTAGAGATCCCGGGTTCTACACCTTC

v_gene: TRBV29-1
d_gene: TRBD2
j_gene: TRBJ2-1
abundance: NA
CDR3aa: CSVEGGLREAHNEQFF
CDR3nt: TGCAGCGTTGAGGGGGGGCTGCGGGAGGCCCACAATGAGCAGTTCTTC

v_gene: TRBV4-1
d_gene: NA
j_gene: TRBJ2-7
abundance: NA
CDR3aa: CASSQGMLPGDYEQYF
CDR3nt: TGCGCCAGCAGCCAAGGGATGCTTCCAGGGGACTACGAGCAGTACTTC

v_gene: TRBV14
d_gene: NA
j_gene: TRBJ2-3
abundance: NA
CDR3aa: CASSPEWNAVVRLGTQYF
CDR3nt: TGTGCCAGCAGCCCCGAGTGGAATGCGGTGGTCCGACTGGGTACGCAGTATTTT

v_gene: TRBV2
d_gene: TRBD2
j_gene: TRBJ2-3
abundance: NA
CDR3aa: CASSVAGDPTDTQYF
CDR3nt: TGTGCCAGCAGTGTAGCGGGAGACCCCACAGATACGCAGTATTTT

v_gene: TRBV6-5
d_gene: TRBD1
j_gene: TRBJ1-2
abundance: NA
CDR3aa: CASSNRGMGGYTF
CDR3nt: TGTGCCAGCAGTAACAGGGGAATGGGAGGCTACACCTTC

v_gene: TRBV5-1
d_gene: NA
j_gene: TRBJ2-5
abundance: NA
CDR3aa: CASSLFIGETQYF
CDR3nt: TGCGCCAGCAGCTTGTTCATCGGGGAGACCCAGTACTTC

v_gene: TRBV11-3
d_gene: NA
j_gene: TRBJ2-1
abundance: once
CDR3aa: CASSPGPVNEQFF
CDR3nt: TGTGCCAGCAGCCCCGGACCTGTTAATGAGCAGTTCTTC

v_gene: TRBV4-2
d_gene: NA
j_gene: TRBJ1-5
abundance: NA
CDR3aa: CASTLTGGFNQPQHF
CDR3nt: TGTGCCAGCACCCTAACGGGTGGCTTCAATCAGCCCCAGCATTTT

v_gene: TRBV6-5
d_gene: NA
j_gene: TRBJ2-1
abundance: NA
CDR3aa: CASSGTSYNEQFF
CDR3nt: TGTGCCAGCAGTGGGACCAGTTACAATGAGCAGTTCTTC

v_gene: TRBV5-1
d_gene: NA
j_gene: TRBJ2-7
abundance: NA
CDR3aa: CASSSLSGWGTYEQYF
CDR3nt: TGCGCCAGCAGCTCTCTATCGGGGTGGGGCACCTACGAGCAGTACTTC

v_gene: TRBV28
d_gene: NA
j_gene: TRBJ2-1
abundance: NA
CDR3aa: CASSFPADRVYNEQFF
CDR3nt: TGTGCCAGCAGTTTTCCCGCGGACAGAGTTTACAATGAGCAGTTCTTC

v_gene: TRBV4-1
d_gene: TRBD2
j_gene: TRBJ2-3
abundance: NA
CDR3aa: CASSQPILVAGKDTQYF
CDR3nt: TGCGCCAGCAGCCAACCGATCTTGGTAGCGGGGAAAGATACGCAGTATTTT

v_gene: TRBV4-3
d_gene: NA
j_gene: TRBJ2-7
abundance: NA
CDR3aa: CASSQERGALGEQYF
CDR3nt: TGCGCCAGCAGCCAAGAGCGCGGGGCCCTGGGAGAGCAGTACTTC

v_gene: TRBV5-1
d_gene: NA
j_gene: TRBJ2-2
abundance: few
CDR3aa: CASSGDGVGELFF
CDR3nt: TGCGCCAGCAGCGGCGACGGAGTTGGGGAGCTGTTTTTT

v_gene: TRBV7-9
d_gene: NA
j_gene: TRBJ2-5
abundance: NA
CDR3aa: CASSLGVGETQYF
CDR3nt: TGTGCCAGCAGCTTAGGGGTGGGGGAGACCCAGTACTTC

v_gene: TRBV18
d_gene: NA
j_gene: TRBJ2-1
abundance: NA
CDR3aa: CASSPNRWDEQFF
CDR3nt: TGTGCCAGCTCTCCGAACCGCTGGGATGAGCAGTTCTTC

v_gene: TRBV5-1
d_gene: TRBD1
j_gene: TRBJ2-5
abundance: NA
CDR3aa: CASGKGAPKETQYF
CDR3nt: TGCGCCAGCGGAAAGGGGGCCCCTAAAGAGACCCAGTACTTC

v_gene: TRBV4-1
d_gene: NA
j_gene: TRBJ2-7
abundance: NA
CDR3aa: CASSQLALSYEQYF
CDR3nt: TGCGCCAGCAGCCAACTGGCCCTTTCCTACGAGCAGTACTTC

v_gene: TRBV7-9
d_gene: TRBD1
j_gene: TRBJ2-7
abundance: few
CDR3aa: CASSGTGEYEQYF
CDR3nt: TGTGCCAGCAGCGGGACAGGGGAGTACGAGCAGTACTTC

v_gene: TRBV5-5
d_gene: NA
j_gene: TRBJ1-6
abundance: few
CDR3aa: CASSFPPGAHYNSPLHF
CDR3nt: TGTGCCAGCAGCTTCCCCCCCGGGGCACACTATAATTCACCCCTCCACTTT

v_gene: TRBV7-3
d_gene: TRBD2
j_gene: TRBJ2-1
abundance: NA
CDR3aa: CASSSSGGLPLNEQFF
CDR3nt: TGTGCCAGCAGCAGTAGCGGGGGCCTCCCTTTAAATGAGCAGTTCTTC

v_gene: TRBV18
d_gene: NA
j_gene: TRBJ1-2
abundance: few
CDR3aa: CASSPLSYGYTF
CDR3nt: TGTGCCAGCTCACCACTTTCCTATGGCTACACCTTC

v_gene: TRBV5-1
d_gene: NA
j_gene: TRBJ2-3
abundance: NA
CDR3aa: CASSRDVADTQYF
CDR3nt: TGCGCCAGCAGCCGGGACGTCGCGGATACGCAGTATTTT

v_gene: TRBV7-3
d_gene: TRBD2
j_gene: TRBJ2-7
abundance: NA
CDR3aa: CASSPGGGFYEQYF
CDR3nt: TGTGCCAGCAGTCCGGGAGGAGGGTTTTACGAGCAGTACTTC

v_gene: TRBV4-3
d_gene: TRBD1
j_gene: TRBJ2-7
abundance: NA
CDR3aa: CASSQVQGQGYEQYF
CDR3nt: TGCGCCAGCAGCCAAGTCCAGGGACAGGGCTACGAGCAGTACTTC